This T cell receptor beta chain was captured by sequencing in a study of blood T cell repertoires in COVID-19. Looking at the study overall: Samples taken during acute and convalescent COVID-19 were collected in the United States, Italy and Spain. Sources were T cells, B-cell-depleted T cells, or PBMCs; the material itself was cDNA or gDNA.

The repertoire was sequenced with immunoSEQ multiplex PCR; TCRdb's copy has only in-frame clones and lacks some. The repertoire consists of about 160,000 clones, with around 80% occurring once and the leading ten covering approximately 6%. Germline CDR1 is SGHAT and CDR2 is FQNNGV. CDR3 size: 14 residues. Trimming took 8 bases from V and 5 from J, leaving 15 bases between them. Recovery meant two consecutive negative NP/OP PCR tests, professional clearance, or resolved symptoms. The sequence came from a man aged 35-49 years who had recovered from COVID-19. V and J are TRBV11-2 and TRBJ2-2; tentative D call: TRBD1 (6 bases). Source material: PBMCs or T cells enriched from blood (not recorded which). The CDR3 bases are TGTGCCAGCGGGGGCGGCTTGGCAACCGGGGAGCTGTTTTTT. Protein sequence: CASGGGLATGELFF.